Following are 24 T cell receptor beta chains from one sample sequenced in a study of blood T cell repertoires in COVID-19. The assay was immunoSEQ multiplex PCR, and TCRdb's table has in-frame clones only and misses some. The sample yields roughly 60,000 clones, around 90% seen once. What was sequenced was peripheral blood. The receptor set was obtained from a woman over 75 with active COVID-19.

The chain uses TRBV18 and TRBJ1-5; D is undetermined. Germline V CDR1 and CDR2: KGHSH, LQKENI. This CDR3 is 17 amino acids long. The germline V and J ends were trimmed by 0 bases and 2 bases, with 14 bases remaining between them. The CDR3 loop is CASSPPDEGWGNQPQHF. CDR3 bases: TGTGCCAGCTCACCACCGGATGAGGGATGGGGCAATCAGCCCCAGCATTTT.

The genes are TRBV10-1 and TRBJ2-1; 8 positions match TRBD2. The CDR3 totals 15 residues. Germline-derived CDR1 and CDR2 are WNHNN and SYGVQD (reference sequence). V lost 1 base and J lost 3; bases outside the gene matches: 2. In DNA form, the CDR3 reads TGCGCCAGCAGTGAGTTAGGGACTAGCTACAATGAGCAGTTCTTC. Protein product: CASSELGTSYNEQFF.

This chain joins TRBV30 and TRBJ2-7; the D gene is possibly TRBD2 (6 bases). The germline V and J ends were trimmed by 3 bases and 3 bases, with 9 bases remaining between them. The CDR3 has 12 residues. The germline V gene encodes CDR1 GTSNPN and CDR2 SVGIG (reference sequence). The CDR3 DNA sequence: TGTGCCTGGAGATACGGGAGCTACGAGCAGTACTTC. Residues: CAWRYGSYEQYF.

This chain connects TRBV3-1 (or the pseudogene TRBV3-2) to TRBJ2-3; 7 bases line up with TRBD2. The germline V gene has CDR1 LGHDT and CDR2 YNNKEL (reference sequence). J lost 8 bases, V lost 3 bases, and 2 bases had no gene match. The CDR3 runs to 12 residues. CDR3 DNA sequence: TGTGCCAGCAGCCATCAGCGGGGTACGCAGTATTTT. It is translated as CASSHQRGTQYF.

This chain connects TRBV28 to TRBJ2-5, with D perhaps matching TRBD2 (6 bases). The length of the CDR3 is 12 residues. Germline CDR1 and CDR2: MDHEN and SYDVKM. The ends were cut back, 5 bases at V and 3 bases at J, with 7 bases in the middle. CDR3 in DNA: TGTGCCAGCAGTCGGACTAAAGAGACCCAGTACTTC. Translated: CASSRTKETQYF.

V and J are TRBV5-1 and TRBJ2-3; 8 bases fit TRBD2. Trimming took 0 bases from V and 2 from J; bases not matched to a gene: 11. Germline CDR1 SGHRS, CDR2 YFSETQ. The CDR3 extends over 18 amino acids. The CDR3 DNA sequence: TGCGCCAGCAGCTTGGAACTAAGTAGGCGGGGGGCCACAGATACGCAGTATTTT. Translating it yields CASSLELSRRGATDTQYF.

The chain employs TRBV7-2 and TRBJ1-2, with TRBD1 matching over 9 bases. V was clipped by 8 bases and J by 3 bases; unmatched bases: 13. Germline CDR1 and CDR2: SGHTA and FQGNSA. CDR3 length: 16 amino acids. The CDR3 bases are TGTGCCAGCTTATCCGGACAGGGGAAGATATACTATGGCTACACCTTC. Protein: CASLSGQGKIYYGYTF.

The chain combines TRBV14 with TRBJ2-3, with 9 bases lining up with TRBD1. Germline CDR1 and CDR2: SGHDN and FVKESK. CDR3 size: 15 residues. Trimming took 4 bases from V and 2 from J; bases not matched to a gene: 4. Here the CDR3 reads CASSRGTGPTDTQYF. The CDR3, as DNA: TGTGCCAGCAGCCGGGGGACAGGGCCCACAGATACGCAGTATTTT.

Only a few counts were recorded for this clone. The chain uses TRBV28 and TRBJ2-7; 8 bases fit TRBD2. Germline CDR1 reads MDHEN; CDR2 reads SYDVKM. V lost 2 bases to trimming and J lost 5 bases; unmatched junction nucleotides: 8. CDR3 length equals 15 residues. The CDR3 DNA is TGTGCCAGCAGTTTACCCGGGACTAGTGGCAACGAGCAGTACTTC. This translates into CASSLPGTSGNEQYF.

This chain connects TRBV29-1 to TRBJ2-3; 8 nucleotides agree with TRBD2. V was clipped by 7 bases and J by 1 base; unmatched bases: 7. CDR1 and CDR2 (germline): SQVTM, ANQGSEA. The CDR3 is 14 residues long. CDR3 protein: CSGWAREGTDTQYF. CDR3 DNA: TGCAGCGGGTGGGCGCGGGAGGGCACAGATACGCAGTATTTT.

This clone was detected a few times. The rearrangement uses TRBV29-1 and TRBJ2-5, with TRBD2 identical over 7 bases. Germline V gene sequence: CDR1 SQVTM, CDR2 ANQGSEA. The CDR3 is 12 residues long. With 4 bases clipped from V and 2 bases from J, the junction kept 1 base outside the gene matches. CDR3 in DNA: TGCAGCGTTGGTAGCGGGCAAGAGACCCAGTACTTC. Translated, it gives CSVGSGQETQYF.

The chain has TRBV28 and TRBJ1-1; 8 nucleotides match TRBD1. The trim removed 7 bases at V and 6 bases at J, leaving 7 bases unmatched. The CDR3 is 13 residues long. Germline V lookup: CDR1 MDHEN, CDR2 SYDVKM. The CDR3: CASIMTGESEAFF. DNA of the CDR3: TGTGCCAGCATCATGACAGGGGAGTCTGAAGCTTTCTTT.

The rearrangement uses TRBV5-1 and TRBJ2-3, with 7 bases matching TRBD2. After removal of 4 bases from V and 0 bases from J, the junction contained 11 bases not matched to a gene. This CDR3 has 17 amino acids. CDR1 and CDR2 (germline): SGHRS, YFSETQ. As DNA, the CDR3 is TGCGCCAGCAGCCTCGGACGGGGGGACGATAGCACAGATACGCAGTATTTT. It is translated as CASSLGRGDDSTDTQYF.

The rearrangement links TRBV5-6 to TRBJ2-3; D gene ambiguous. The V and J ends lost 4 bases and 2 bases respectively, with 14 bases between them. Germline assignment: CDR1 SGHDT and CDR2 YYEEEE. The CDR3 loop spans 15 amino acids. The CDR3 here is CASSTTLEYTDTQYF. CDR3 nucleotide sequence: TGTGCCAGCAGCACGACACTGGAATACACAGATACGCAGTATTTT.

V usage is TRBV11-1 and J usage is TRBJ2-5; D perhaps matches TRBD2 (5 bases). The germline V and J ends were trimmed by 4 bases and 2 bases, with 8 bases remaining between them. This CDR3 region has 13 residues. CDR1 SGHAT and CDR2 FQDESV come from the germline V gene (reference sequence). The CDR3 here is CASSYGMQETQYF. The CDR3 coding sequence is TGTGCCAGCAGCTACGGGATGCAAGAGACCCAGTACTTC.

The chain uses TRBV18 and TRBJ1-2; D gene ambiguous. Germline lookup yields CDR1 KGHSH and CDR2 LQKENI. The length of the CDR3 is 16 residues. The V and J ends lost 3 bases and 6 bases respectively, with 20 bases between them. CDR3 bases: TGTGCCAGCTCACCTAGCGGGCCTCCCGAAATTGATGGCTACACCTTC. Protein: CASSPSGPPEIDGYTF.

The count of this clone is one. This chain connects TRBV12-5 to TRBJ1-4; D perhaps matches TRBD1 (6 bases). The CDR3 loop spans 16 amino acids. Trimming left V 1 base short and J 3 bases short, with 12 bases between. Germline CDR1 and CDR2: LGHNT and FRNRAP. The CDR3 loop is CASGLGLRTANEKLFF. CDR3 nucleotides: TGTGCTAGTGGTTTGGGTCTCCGGACAGCTAATGAAAAACTGTTTTTT.

The chain combines TRBV18 with TRBJ1-4; D perhaps matches TRBD1 (6 bases). There are 16 residues in the CDR3. In germline, CDR1 is KGHSH, CDR2 LQKENI. V lost 2 bases and J lost 3, with 13 bases in between. CDR3 protein: CASSPMPGEPNEKLFF. The CDR3 DNA sequence: TGTGCCAGCTCACCAATGCCAGGGGAACCTAATGAAAAACTGTTTTTT.

The genes are TRBV15 and TRBJ2-7; D possibly corresponds to TRBD1 (5 bases). The CDR3 totals 14 residues. V lost 0 bases to trimming and J lost 0 bases, with 6 bases between them. Germline CDR1 is LNHNV and CDR2 is YYDKDF (reference sequence). DNA for the CDR3: TGTGCCACCAGCAGAGACAGGGCCTCCTACGAGCAGTACTTC. Its translation is CATSRDRASYEQYF.

V usage is TRBV12-5 and J usage is TRBJ1-2; 7 bases agree with TRBD1. The CDR3 contains 17 residues. Germline-derived CDR1 and CDR2 are LGHNT and FRNRAP. V lost 1 base to trimming and J lost 2 bases; unmatched junction nucleotides: 10. This CDR3 reads CASGLASTGDSNYGYTF. In nucleotides, the CDR3 is TGTGCTAGTGGTTTGGCCTCAACAGGGGATTCAAACTATGGCTACACCTTC.

The chain combines TRBV6-1 with TRBJ2-5; tentative D call: TRBD2 (6 bases). This CDR3 spans 15 amino acids. Trimming pared 3 bases from V and 4 bases from J, leaving 15 bases between. Germline lookup yields CDR1 MNHNS and CDR2 SASEGT. CDR3 sequence: CASSDGGTVVETQYF. In DNA form, the CDR3 reads TGTGCCAGCAGTGACGGAGGGACTGTGGTAGAGACCCAGTACTTC.

The chain uses TRBV5-4 and TRBJ1-1, with D hard to call. The V gene lost 0 bases and the J gene lost 3 bases, with 6 bases spanning the gap. From germline, CDR1 is SGHNT and CDR2 YYREEE (reference sequence). CDR3 length: 13 residues. The CDR3 is CASSLGRDTEAFF. The CDR3, as DNA: TGTGCCAGCAGCTTGGGCCGGGACACTGAAGCTTTCTTT.

The rearrangement links TRBV24-1 to TRBJ2-2; 8 nucleotides match TRBD1. Germline CDR1 and CDR2: KGHDR and SFDVKD. The CDR3 has 18 residues. The J segment lost 5 bases and the V segment lost 4 bases, leaving 14 bases of the junction unmatched. The CDR3 DNA reads TGTGCCACCAGTGACCCGGACAGGGTAGTAGGGGTTACCGGGGAGCTGTTTTTT. Protein sequence: CATSDPDRVVGVTGELFF.

The rearrangement uses TRBV11-1 and TRBJ2-1; D may be TRBD2 (6 bases). Trimming pared 4 bases from V and 9 bases from J, leaving 10 bases between. The length of the CDR3 is 12 residues. Germline-derived CDR1 and CDR2 are SGHAT and FQDESV (reference sequence). Here the CDR3 DNA reads TGTGCCAGCAGCTCGGAGGGAAGTGAGCAGTTCTTC. This sequence encodes CASSSEGSEQFF.